One and the same sample provided the 3 T cell receptor beta chains below, sequenced in a study of T cells in Graves' hyperthyroidism and ophthalmopathy (dated by TCRdb to 2018 to 2020). The protocol used for the library was multiplex PCR. Sequencing instrument: Illumina HiSeq 2000. Amplification of TCR beta CDR3 regions was carried out from RNA transcripts. A first-round RT-PCR of the TCR CDR3 used the HTBI primer set with the Qiagen OneStep RT-PCR kit. The public reads were run again by TCRdb, first through fastp at Q25 and then through MiXCR, and only productive beta chains were kept. Rows merge per CDR3 protein into single entries with the most common DNA and genes. Recorded for this sample are about 320,000 distinct CDR3 sequences; around 16% of them occurred a single time. The ten largest clones add up to roughly 31% of the sample. Sequencing used blood. These receptors were obtained from a man in his thirties or forties with Graves' hyperthyroidism.

There are many counts of this clonotype. The rearrangement joins TRBV20-1 to TRBJ2-5, with 10 nucleotides matching TRBD1. This CDR3 has 14 amino acids. Unmatched junction bases numbered 6, after V lost 3 bases and J lost 5 bases. The germline CDR1 and CDR2 sequences are DFQATT and SNEGSKA (reference sequence). The CDR3 loop is CSASSTGGGETQYF. The DNA of the CDR3 is TGCAGTGCTAGCTCGACAGGGGGCGGGGAGACCCAGTACTTC.

This chain links TRBV24-1 with TRBJ2-1, with D unresolved. Per the germline V gene, CDR1 is KGHDR and CDR2 is SFDVKD. This CDR3 spans 11 amino acids. Trimming removed 0 bases at V and 8 bases at J, with 1 base between. In DNA form, the CDR3 reads TGTGCCACCAGTGATTTGCATGAGCAGTTCTTC. Translated: CATSDLHEQFF.

J is TRBJ1-2 and V is TRBV14; D is ambiguous. The CDR3 runs 14 residues. Trimming removed 5 bases at V and 1 base at J, with 11 bases between. Germline CDR1 SGHDN, CDR2 FVKESK. The CDR3 DNA is TGTGCCAGCAGCTTCCGGACGTTTAACTATGGCTACACCTTC. Its translation: CASSFRTFNYGYTF.